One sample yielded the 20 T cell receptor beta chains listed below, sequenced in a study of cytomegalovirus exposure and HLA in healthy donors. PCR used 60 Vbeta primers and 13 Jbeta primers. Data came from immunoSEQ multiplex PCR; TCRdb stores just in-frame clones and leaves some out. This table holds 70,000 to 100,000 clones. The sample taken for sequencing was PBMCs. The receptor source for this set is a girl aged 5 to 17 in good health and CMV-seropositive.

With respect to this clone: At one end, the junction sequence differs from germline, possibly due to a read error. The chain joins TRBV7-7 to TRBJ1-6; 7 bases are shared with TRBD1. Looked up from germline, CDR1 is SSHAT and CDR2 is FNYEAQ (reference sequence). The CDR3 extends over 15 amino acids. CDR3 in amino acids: CASSLTTGLDSPLHF. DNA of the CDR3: TGTGCTAGCAGCTTAACGACAGGGTTGGATTCACCCCTCCACTTT.

The CDR3 loop is CASSFTKGQGNSPLHF. For the CDR3, the DNA is TGTGCCAGCAGCTTCACGAAAGGGCAGGGAAATTCACCCCTCCACTTT. The chain couples TRBV4-2 to TRBJ1-6; tentatively, D is TRBD1 (5 bases). Trimming took off 5 bases at V and 7 bases at J, with 18 bases between the two ends. CDR1 is LGHNA, CDR2 YNFKEQ, per germline. CDR3 length: 16 residues.

CDR3 residues: CASSPGVSRAADTQYF. The CDR3 nucleotides are TGCGCCAGCAGCCCAGGAGTTTCGAGGGCCGCAGATACGCAGTATTTT. The rearrangement joins TRBV4-3 to TRBJ2-3, with a weak D call TRBD2 (5 bases). From germline, CDR1 is LGHNA and CDR2 YSLEER. V lost 4 bases to trimming and J lost 4 bases, with 18 bases between them. This CDR3 region has 16 residues.

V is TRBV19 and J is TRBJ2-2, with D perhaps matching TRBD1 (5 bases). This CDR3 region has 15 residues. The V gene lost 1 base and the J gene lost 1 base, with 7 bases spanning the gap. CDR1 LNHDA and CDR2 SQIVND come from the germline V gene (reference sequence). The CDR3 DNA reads TGTGCCAGTAGTATAGGGACACTGAACACCGGGGAGCTGTTTTTT. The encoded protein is CASSIGTLNTGELFF.

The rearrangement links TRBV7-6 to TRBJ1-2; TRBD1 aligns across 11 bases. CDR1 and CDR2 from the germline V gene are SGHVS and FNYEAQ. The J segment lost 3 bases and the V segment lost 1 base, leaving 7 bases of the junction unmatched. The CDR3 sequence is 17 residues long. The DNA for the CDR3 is TGTGCCAGCAGCTTAGTGGACAGGGGGCGTCCTCACTATGGCTACACCTTC. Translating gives CASSLVDRGRPHYGYTF.

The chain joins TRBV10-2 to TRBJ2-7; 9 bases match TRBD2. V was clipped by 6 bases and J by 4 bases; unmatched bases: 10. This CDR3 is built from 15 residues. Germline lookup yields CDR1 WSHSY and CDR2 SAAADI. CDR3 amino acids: CASSHLLAGEYEQYF. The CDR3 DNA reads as TGCGCCAGCAGCCACCTTTTAGCGGGGGAGTACGAGCAGTACTTC.

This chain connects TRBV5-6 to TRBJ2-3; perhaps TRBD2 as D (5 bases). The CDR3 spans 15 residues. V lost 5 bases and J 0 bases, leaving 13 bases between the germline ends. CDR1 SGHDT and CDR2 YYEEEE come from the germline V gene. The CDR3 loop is CASRRGITSTDTQYF. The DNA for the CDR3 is TGTGCCAGCAGAAGAGGGATAACTAGCACAGATACGCAGTATTTT.

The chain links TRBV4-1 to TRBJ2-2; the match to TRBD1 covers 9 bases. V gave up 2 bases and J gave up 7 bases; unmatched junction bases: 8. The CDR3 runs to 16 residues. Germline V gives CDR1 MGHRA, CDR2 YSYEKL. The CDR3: CASSQPGQGPGGELFF. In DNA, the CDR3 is TGCGCCAGCAGCCAACCCGGACAGGGGCCGGGCGGGGAGCTGTTTTTT.

The CDR3 protein is CASSFGTSLTGELFF. The CDR3 bases are TGTGCCAGCAGCTTCGGTACTAGCCTCACCGGGGAGCTGTTTTTT. The chain combines TRBV11-2 with TRBJ2-2, with D maybe TRBD2 (6 bases). This CDR3 contains 15 residues. Between the trimmed V and J ends, which lost 3 bases and 4 bases, there was a span of 12 bases. Per germline, CDR1 SGHAT and CDR2 FQNNGV.

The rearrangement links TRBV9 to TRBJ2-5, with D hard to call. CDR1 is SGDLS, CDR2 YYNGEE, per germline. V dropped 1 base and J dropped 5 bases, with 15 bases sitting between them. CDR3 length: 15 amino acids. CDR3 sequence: CASSVSFLGQETQYF. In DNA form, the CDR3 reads TGTGCCAGCAGCGTATCTTTCCTGGGCCAGGAGACCCAGTACTTC.

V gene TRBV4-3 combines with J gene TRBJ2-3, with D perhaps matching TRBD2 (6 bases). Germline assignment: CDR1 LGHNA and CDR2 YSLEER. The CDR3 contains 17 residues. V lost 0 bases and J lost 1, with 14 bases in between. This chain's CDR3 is CASSQDEFAGRTDTQYF. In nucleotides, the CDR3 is TGCGCCAGCAGCCAAGATGAGTTTGCGGGACGCACAGATACGCAGTATTTT.

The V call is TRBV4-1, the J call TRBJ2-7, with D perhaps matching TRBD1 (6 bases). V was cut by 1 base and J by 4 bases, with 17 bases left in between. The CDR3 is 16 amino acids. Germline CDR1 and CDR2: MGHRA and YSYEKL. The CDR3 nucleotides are TGCGCCAGCAGCCAAGGACCGTCGGACAGAATATACGAGCAGTACTTC. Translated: CASSQGPSDRIYEQYF.

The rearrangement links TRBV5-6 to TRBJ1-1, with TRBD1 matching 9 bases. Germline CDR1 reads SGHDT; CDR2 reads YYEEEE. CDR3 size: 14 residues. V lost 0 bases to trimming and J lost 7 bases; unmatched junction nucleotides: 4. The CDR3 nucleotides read TGTGCCAGCAGCTTGGGGCTGGGACAGGGTGAAGCTTTCTTT. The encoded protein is CASSLGLGQGEAFF.

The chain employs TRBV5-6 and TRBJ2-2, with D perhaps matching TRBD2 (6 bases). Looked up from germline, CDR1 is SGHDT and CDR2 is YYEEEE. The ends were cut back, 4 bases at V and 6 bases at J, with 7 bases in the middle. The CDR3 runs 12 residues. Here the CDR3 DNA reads TGTGCCAGCAGCGCGGGACCCGGGGAGCTGTTTTTT. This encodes CASSAGPGELFF.

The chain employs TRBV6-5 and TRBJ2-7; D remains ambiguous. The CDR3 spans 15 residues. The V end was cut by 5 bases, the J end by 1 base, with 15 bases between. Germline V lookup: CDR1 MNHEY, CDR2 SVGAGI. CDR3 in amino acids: CASSPAGYLSYEQYF. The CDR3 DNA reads TGTGCCAGCAGTCCCGCAGGATACTTATCCTACGAGCAGTACTTC.

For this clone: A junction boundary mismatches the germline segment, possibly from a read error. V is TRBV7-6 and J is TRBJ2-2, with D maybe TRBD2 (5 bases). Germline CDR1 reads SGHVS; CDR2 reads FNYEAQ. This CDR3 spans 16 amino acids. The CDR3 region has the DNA TGTGCCAGCAGAAGAGATCCGGGGTCGAATACCGGGGAGCTGTTTTTT. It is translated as CASRRDPGSNTGELFF.

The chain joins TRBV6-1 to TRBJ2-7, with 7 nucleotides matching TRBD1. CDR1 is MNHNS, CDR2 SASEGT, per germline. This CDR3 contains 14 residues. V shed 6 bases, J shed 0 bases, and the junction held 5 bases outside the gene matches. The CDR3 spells CASRDGQASYEQYF. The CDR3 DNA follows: TGTGCCAGCAGAGACGGACAGGCCTCCTACGAGCAGTACTTC.

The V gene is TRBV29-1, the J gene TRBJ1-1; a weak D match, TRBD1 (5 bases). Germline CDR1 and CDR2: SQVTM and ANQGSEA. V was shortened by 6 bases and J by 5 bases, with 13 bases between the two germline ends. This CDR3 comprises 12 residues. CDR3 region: CSVRGARTEAFF. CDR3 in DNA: TGCAGCGTCCGCGGGGCTCGGACTGAAGCTTTCTTT. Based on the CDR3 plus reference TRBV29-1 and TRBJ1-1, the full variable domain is SAVISQKPSRDICQRGTSLTIQCQVDSQVTMMFWYRQQPGQSLTLIATANQGSEATYESGFVIDKFPISRPNLTFSTLTVSNMSPEDSSIYLCSVRGARTEAFFGQGTRLTVV.

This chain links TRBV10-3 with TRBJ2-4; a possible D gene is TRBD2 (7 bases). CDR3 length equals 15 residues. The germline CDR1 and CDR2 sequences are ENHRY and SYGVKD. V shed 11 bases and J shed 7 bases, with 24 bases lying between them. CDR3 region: CASGRDLGGGNIQYF. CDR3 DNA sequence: TGTGCCTCAGGACGGGATCTGGGAGGGGGGAACATTCAGTACTTC.

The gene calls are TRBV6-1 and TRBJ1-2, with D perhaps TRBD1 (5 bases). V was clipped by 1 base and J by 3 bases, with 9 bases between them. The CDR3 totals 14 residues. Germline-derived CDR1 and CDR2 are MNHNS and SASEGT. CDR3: CASSEVARDYGYTF. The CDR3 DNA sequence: TGTGCCAGCAGTGAAGTGGCCAGGGACTATGGCTACACCTTC.